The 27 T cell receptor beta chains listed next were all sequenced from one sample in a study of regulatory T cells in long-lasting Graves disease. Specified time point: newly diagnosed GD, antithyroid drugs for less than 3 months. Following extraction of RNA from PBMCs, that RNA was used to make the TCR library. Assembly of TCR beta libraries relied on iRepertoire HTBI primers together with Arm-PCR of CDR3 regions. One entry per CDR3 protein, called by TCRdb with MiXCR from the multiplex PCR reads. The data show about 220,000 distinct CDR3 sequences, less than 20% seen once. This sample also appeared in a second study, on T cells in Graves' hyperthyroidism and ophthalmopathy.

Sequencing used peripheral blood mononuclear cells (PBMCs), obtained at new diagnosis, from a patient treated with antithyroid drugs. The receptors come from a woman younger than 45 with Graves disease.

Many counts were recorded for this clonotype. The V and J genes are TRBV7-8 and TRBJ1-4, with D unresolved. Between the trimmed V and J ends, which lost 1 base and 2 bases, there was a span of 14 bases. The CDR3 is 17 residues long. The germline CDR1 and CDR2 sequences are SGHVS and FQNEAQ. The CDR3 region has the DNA TGTGCCAGCAGCTTAGGCCGGCGGCGTTCTACTAATGAAAAACTGTTTTTT. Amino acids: CASSLGRRRSTNEKLFF.

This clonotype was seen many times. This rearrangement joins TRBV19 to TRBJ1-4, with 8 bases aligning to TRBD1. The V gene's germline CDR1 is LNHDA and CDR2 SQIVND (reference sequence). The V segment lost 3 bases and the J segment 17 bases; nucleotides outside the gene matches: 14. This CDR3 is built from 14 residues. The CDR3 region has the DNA TGTGCCAGTAGTATCCTGGACAGGGAAGGGAGAAGATTTTTT. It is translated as CASSILDREGRRFF.

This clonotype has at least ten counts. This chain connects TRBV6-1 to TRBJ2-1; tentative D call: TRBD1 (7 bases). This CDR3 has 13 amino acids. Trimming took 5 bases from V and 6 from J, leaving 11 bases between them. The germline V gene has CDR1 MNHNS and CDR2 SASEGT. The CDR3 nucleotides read TGTGCCAGCAGTAACCAGGGGGGCAATGAGCAGTTCTTC. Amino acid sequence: CASSNQGGNEQFF.

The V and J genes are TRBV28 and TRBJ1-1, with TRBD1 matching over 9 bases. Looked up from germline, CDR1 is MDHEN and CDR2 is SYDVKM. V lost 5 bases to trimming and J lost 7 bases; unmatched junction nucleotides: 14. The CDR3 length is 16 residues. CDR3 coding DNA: TGTGCCAGCAGTCTATCGGGACAGGGCCGAACAGGTGAAGCTTTCTTT. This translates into CASSLSGQGRTGEAFF.

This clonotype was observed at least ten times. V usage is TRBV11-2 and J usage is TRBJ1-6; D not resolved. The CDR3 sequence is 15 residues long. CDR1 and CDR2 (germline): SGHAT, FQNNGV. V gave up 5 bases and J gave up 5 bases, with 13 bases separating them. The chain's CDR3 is CASSQLPWDNSPLHF. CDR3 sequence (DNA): TGTGCCAGCAGCCAGCTGCCGTGGGATAATTCACCCCTCCACTTT. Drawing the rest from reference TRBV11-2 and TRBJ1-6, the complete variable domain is EAGVAQSPRYKIIEKRQSVAFWCNPISGHATLYWYQQILGQGPKLLIQFQNNGVVDDSQLPKDRFSAERLKGVDSTLKIQPAKLEDSAVYLCASSQLPWDNSPLHFGNGTRLTVT.

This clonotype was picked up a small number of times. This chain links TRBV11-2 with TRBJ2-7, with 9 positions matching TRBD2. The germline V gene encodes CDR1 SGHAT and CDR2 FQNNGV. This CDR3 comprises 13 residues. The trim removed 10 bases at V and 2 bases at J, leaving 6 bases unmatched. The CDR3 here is CAISSGMAYEQYF. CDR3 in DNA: TGTGCCATATCTAGCGGGATGGCCTACGAGCAGTACTTC.

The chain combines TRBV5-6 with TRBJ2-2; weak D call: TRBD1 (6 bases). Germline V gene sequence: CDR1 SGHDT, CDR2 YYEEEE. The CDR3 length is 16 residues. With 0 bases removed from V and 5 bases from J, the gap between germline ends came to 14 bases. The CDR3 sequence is CASSLAVKGETGELFF. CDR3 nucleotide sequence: TGTGCCAGCAGCTTGGCCGTGAAGGGGGAGACCGGGGAGCTGTTTTTT.

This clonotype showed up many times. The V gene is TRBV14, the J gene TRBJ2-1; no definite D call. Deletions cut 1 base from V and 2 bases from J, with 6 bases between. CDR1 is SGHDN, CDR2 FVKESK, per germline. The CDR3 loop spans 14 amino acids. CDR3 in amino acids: CASSQGPTYNEQFF. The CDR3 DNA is TGTGCCAGCAGCCAAGGACCTACCTACAATGAGCAGTTCTTC. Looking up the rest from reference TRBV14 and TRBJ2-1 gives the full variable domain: EAGVTQFPSHSVIEKGQTVTLRCDPISGHDNLYWYRRVMGKEIKFLLHFVKESKQDESGMPNNRFLAERTGGTYSTLKVQPAELEDSGVYFCASSQGPTYNEQFFGPGTRLTVL.

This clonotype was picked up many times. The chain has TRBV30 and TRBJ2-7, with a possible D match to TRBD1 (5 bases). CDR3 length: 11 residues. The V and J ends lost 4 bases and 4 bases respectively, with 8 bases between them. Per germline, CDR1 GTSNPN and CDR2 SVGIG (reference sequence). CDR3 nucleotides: TGTGCCTGGAACAGGCAGTACGAGCAGTACTTC. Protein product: CAWNRQYEQYF. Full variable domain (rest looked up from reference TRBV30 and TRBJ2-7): SQTIHQWPATLVQPVGSPLSLECTVEGTSNPNLYWYRQAAGRGLQLLFYSVGIGQISSEVPQNLSASRPQDRQFILSSKKLLLSDSGFYLCAWNRQYEQYFGPGTRLTVT.

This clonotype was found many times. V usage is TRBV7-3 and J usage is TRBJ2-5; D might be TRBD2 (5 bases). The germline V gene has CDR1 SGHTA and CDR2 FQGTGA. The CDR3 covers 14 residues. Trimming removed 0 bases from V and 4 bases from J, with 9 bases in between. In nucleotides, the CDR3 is TGTGCCAGCAGCTTAACTGGGAGCGGAGAGACCCAGTACTTC. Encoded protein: CASSLTGSGETQYF.

The CDR3: CASRMGYNEQFF. CDR3 coding DNA: TGTGCCAGCAGGATGGGGTACAATGAGCAGTTCTTC. The V call is TRBV11-2, the J call TRBJ2-1, with unresolved D. V lost 6 bases and J lost 4, with 7 bases in between. Germline V gene lookup returns CDR1 SGHAT and CDR2 FQNNGV. This CDR3 is 12 amino acids long.

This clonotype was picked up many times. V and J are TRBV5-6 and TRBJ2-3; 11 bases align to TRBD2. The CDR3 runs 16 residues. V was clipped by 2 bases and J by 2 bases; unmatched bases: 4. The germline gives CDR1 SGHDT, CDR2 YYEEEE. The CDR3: CASSFGTSGPTDTQYF. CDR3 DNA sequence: TGTGCCAGCAGCTTCGGGACTAGCGGCCCCACAGATACGCAGTATTTT.

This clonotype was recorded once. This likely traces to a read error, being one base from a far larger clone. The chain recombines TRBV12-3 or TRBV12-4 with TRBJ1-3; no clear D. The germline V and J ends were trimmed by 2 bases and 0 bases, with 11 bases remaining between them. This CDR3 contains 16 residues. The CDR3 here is CASSLLAGGSGNTIYF. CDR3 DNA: TGTGCCAGCAGTTTATTAGCAGGCGGCTCTGGAAACACCATATATTTT.

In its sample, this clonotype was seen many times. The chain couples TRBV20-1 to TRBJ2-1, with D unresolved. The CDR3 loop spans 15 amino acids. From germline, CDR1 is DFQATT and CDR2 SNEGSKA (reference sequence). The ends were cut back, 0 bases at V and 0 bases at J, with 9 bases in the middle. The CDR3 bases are TGCAGTGCTAGAGACAGGATCTACTCCTACAATGAGCAGTTCTTC. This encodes CSARDRIYSYNEQFF.

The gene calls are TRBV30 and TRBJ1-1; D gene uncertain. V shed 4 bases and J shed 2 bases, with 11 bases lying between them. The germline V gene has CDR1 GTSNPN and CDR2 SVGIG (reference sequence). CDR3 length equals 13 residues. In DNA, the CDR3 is TGTGCCTGGACCCAAAGAAAAAACACTGAAGCTTTCTTT. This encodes CAWTQRKNTEAFF. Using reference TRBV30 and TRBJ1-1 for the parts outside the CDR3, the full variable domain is SQTIHQWPATLVQPVGSPLSLECTVEGTSNPNLYWYRQAAGRGLQLLFYSVGIGQISSEVPQNLSASRPQDRQFILSSKKLLLSDSGFYLCAWTQRKNTEAFFGQGTRLTVV.

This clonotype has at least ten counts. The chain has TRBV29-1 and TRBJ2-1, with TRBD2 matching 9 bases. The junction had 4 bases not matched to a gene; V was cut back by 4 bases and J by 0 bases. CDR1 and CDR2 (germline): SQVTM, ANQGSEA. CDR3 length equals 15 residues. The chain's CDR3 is CSVVAGAPSYNEQFF. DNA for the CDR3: TGCAGCGTTGTAGCGGGAGCCCCCTCCTACAATGAGCAGTTCTTC.

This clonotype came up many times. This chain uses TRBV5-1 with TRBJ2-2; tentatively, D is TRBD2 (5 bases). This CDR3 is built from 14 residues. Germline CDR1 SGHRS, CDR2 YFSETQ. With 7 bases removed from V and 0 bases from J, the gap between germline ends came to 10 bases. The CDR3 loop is CASRTPANTGELFF. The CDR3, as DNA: TGCGCCAGCCGGACTCCTGCGAACACCGGGGAGCTGTTTTTT.

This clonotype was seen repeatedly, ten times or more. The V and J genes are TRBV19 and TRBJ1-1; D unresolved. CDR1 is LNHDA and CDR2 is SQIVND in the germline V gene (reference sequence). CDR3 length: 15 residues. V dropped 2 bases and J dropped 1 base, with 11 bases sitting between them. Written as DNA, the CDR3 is TGTGCCAGTAGTATATCTCGGAGCCAGAACACTGAAGCTTTCTTT. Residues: CASSISRSQNTEAFF. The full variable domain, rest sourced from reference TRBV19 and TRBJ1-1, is DGGITQSPKYLFRKEGQNVTLSCEQNLNHDAMYWYRQDPGQGLRLIYYSQIVNDFQKGDIAEGYSVSREKKESFPLTVTSAQKNPTAFYLCASSISRSQNTEAFFGQGTRLTVV.

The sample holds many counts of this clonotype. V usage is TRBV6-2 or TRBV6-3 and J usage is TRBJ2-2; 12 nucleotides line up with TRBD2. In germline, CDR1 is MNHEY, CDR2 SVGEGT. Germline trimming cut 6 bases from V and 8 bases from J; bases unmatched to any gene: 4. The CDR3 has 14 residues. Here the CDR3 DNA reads TGTGCCAGCAGACTAGCGGGAGGATCTGGGGAGCTGTTTTTT. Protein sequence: CASRLAGGSGELFF.

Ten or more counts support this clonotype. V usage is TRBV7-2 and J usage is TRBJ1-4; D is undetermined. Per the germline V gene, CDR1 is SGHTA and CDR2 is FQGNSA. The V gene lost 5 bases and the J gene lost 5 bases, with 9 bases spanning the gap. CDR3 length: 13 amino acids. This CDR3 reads CASSLRTNEKLFF. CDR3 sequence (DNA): TGTGCCAGCAGCCTCCGGACGAATGAAAAACTGTTTTTT.

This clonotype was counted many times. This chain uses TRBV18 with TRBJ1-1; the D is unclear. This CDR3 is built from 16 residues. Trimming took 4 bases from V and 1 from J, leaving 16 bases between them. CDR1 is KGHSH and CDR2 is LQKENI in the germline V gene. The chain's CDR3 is CASSRPEGLGNTEAFF. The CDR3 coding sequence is TGTGCCAGCTCACGCCCGGAGGGCTTGGGGAACACTGAAGCTTTCTTT.

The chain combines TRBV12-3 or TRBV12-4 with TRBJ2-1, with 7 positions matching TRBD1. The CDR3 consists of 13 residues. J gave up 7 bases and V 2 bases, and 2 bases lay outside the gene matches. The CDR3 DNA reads TGTGCCAGCAGTTTATCCAGGGGGAATGAGCAGTTCTTC. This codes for CASSLSRGNEQFF.

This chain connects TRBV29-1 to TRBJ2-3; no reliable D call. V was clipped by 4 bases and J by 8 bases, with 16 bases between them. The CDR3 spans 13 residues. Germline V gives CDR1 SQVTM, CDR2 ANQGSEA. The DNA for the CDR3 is TGCAGCGTTGGCCCTCTCCACACGGGTACGCAGTATTTT. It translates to CSVGPLHTGTQYF.

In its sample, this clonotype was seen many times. The CDR3 DNA follows: TGTGCCAGCAGCTCCATGGGGGCGGGGGGCGCCTACGAGCAGTACTTC. It encodes CASSSMGAGGAYEQYF. The chain carries TRBV11-3 and TRBJ2-7, with 8 bases identical to TRBD2. Germline assignment: CDR1 SGHNT and CDR2 YENEEA. The CDR3 runs to 16 residues. The ends lost 4 bases at V and 2 bases at J; junction bases unmatched: 10.

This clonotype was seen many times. The CDR3 nucleotides read TGCGCCAGCAGTGAGGAGGACACCATGAACACTGAAGCTTTCTTT. This sequence encodes CASSEEDTMNTEAFF. The J gene is TRBJ1-1, the V gene TRBV10-2; a possible D gene is TRBD1 (5 bases). Trimming took off 2 bases at V and 0 bases at J, with 10 bases between the two ends. The CDR3 is 15 residues long. CDR1 WSHSY and CDR2 SAAADI come from the germline V gene.

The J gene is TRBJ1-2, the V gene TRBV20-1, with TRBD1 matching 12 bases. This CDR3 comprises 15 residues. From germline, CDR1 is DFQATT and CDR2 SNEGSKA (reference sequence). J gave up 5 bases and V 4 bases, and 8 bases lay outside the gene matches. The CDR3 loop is CSATSGTGGGYGYTF. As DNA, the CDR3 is TGCAGTGCTACGTCCGGGACAGGGGGCGGGTATGGCTACACCTTC.

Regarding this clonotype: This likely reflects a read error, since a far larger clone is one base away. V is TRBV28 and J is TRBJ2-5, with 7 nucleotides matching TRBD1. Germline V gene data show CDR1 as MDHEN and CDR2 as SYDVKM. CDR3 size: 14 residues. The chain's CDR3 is CASSTGTVQETQCF. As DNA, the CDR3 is TGTGCCAGCAGTACCGGGACAGTACAAGAGACCCAGTGCTTC.